Presented here are 14 T cell receptor beta chains from one specimen sequenced in a study of T cell responses to AZD1222 COVID-19 vaccine. Sequencing used immunoSEQ multiplex PCR; TCRdb keeps in-frame clones, though not all of them. The sample yields 200,000 to 250,000 clones, roughly 94% seen once. Sequences were derived from peripheral blood, sampled 28 days after the second dose of the MenACWY control vaccine. Source of these receptors: an adult who received the MenACWY meningococcal vaccine as a control.

The chain employs TRBV30 and TRBJ2-1; D not certain. This CDR3 is built from 13 residues. Trimming pared 1 base from V and 7 bases from J, leaving 11 bases between. Per germline, CDR1 GTSNPN and CDR2 SVGIG (reference sequence). Here the CDR3 DNA reads TGTGCCTGGAGTGGGACGGTTTGGAATGAGCAGTTCTTC. Translated: CAWSGTVWNEQFF.

The chain recombines TRBV6-5 with TRBJ1-5; no definite D call. This CDR3 has 13 amino acids. Germline V gene lookup returns CDR1 MNHEY and CDR2 SVGAGI. Trimming took 5 bases from V and 6 from J, leaving 11 bases between them. DNA for the CDR3: TGTGCCAGCAGTATTCGGGGAGGTCAGCCCCAGCATTTT. It yields the protein CASSIRGGQPQHF.

The chain carries TRBV21-1 and TRBJ1-1; the tabulated D call, TRBD1, remains unverified against the DNA. TRBV21-1 is reported as a pseudogene. There are 13 residues in the CDR3. The CDR3 DNA reads as TGTGCCAGCACCTCACAACTACAGGGGGAAGCTTTCTTT. Translating gives CASTSQLQGEAFF.

This chain connects TRBV7-8 to TRBJ2-2; the D gene could be TRBD1 or TRBD2 (6 bases each). This CDR3 comprises 14 residues. Per germline, CDR1 SGHVS and CDR2 FQNEAQ. Trimming took off 5 bases at V and 4 bases at J, with 11 bases between the two ends. The CDR3 DNA reads TGTGCCAGCAGCCCGGGGGCAGGCACCGGGGAGCTGTTTTTT. This gives the protein CASSPGAGTGELFF.

V gene TRBV6-5 combines with J gene TRBJ1-3; D ambiguous. The CDR3 extends over 13 amino acids. Trimming stripped 2 bases from V and 4 bases from J, with 6 bases between. Germline values: CDR1 MNHEY, CDR2 SVGAGI. CDR3 DNA: TGTGCCAGCAGTTACGGACCCGGAAACACCATATATTTT. Protein sequence: CASSYGPGNTIYF.

This clone was observed once. CDR3 in amino acids: CASSKRDFEQFF. The CDR3 DNA is TGTGCCAGCAGCAAAAGGGACTTTGAGCAGTTCTTC. The chain uses TRBV7-2 and TRBJ2-1, with a weak D call TRBD2 (6 bases). The CDR3 loop spans 12 amino acids. V shed 5 bases and J shed 9 bases, with 11 bases lying between them. Germline lookup yields CDR1 SGHTA and CDR2 FQGNSA.

The rearrangement uses TRBV5-4 and TRBJ2-7; a weak D match, TRBD2 (6 bases). The CDR3 length is 14 residues. Trimming cost V 4 bases and J 1 base, with 12 bases left between them. Germline V lookup: CDR1 SGHNT, CDR2 YYREEE (reference sequence). The CDR3 region is CASSMGGISYEQYF. For the CDR3, the DNA is TGTGCCAGCAGCATGGGAGGCATATCCTACGAGCAGTACTTC.

The chain combines TRBV5-6 with TRBJ2-7; D gene ambiguous. Trimming left V 4 bases short and J 3 bases short, with 14 bases between. Germline V gives CDR1 SGHDT, CDR2 YYEEEE. The CDR3 length is 14 residues. The CDR3 sequence: CASSADLAFYEQYF. In DNA, the CDR3 is TGTGCCAGCAGCGCAGACTTGGCCTTCTACGAGCAGTACTTC.

The rearrangement links TRBV7-9 to TRBJ2-1; no definite D call. The CDR3 is 12 amino acids. The V gene's germline CDR1 is SEHNR and CDR2 FQNEAQ (reference sequence). The V end was cut by 5 bases, the J end by 8 bases, with 10 bases between. CDR3 bases: TGTGCCAGCAGCCCTCTGGTCGATGAGCAGTTCTTC. This codes for CASSPLVDEQFF.

This chain links TRBV19 with TRBJ2-5; 8 nucleotides match TRBD2. CDR3 length: 15 amino acids. Germline-derived CDR1 and CDR2 are LNHDA and SQIVND (reference sequence). V lost 4 bases to trimming and J lost 1 base; unmatched junction nucleotides: 5. The CDR3: CASSNTGLAQETQYF. DNA of the CDR3: TGTGCCAGTAGTAACACCGGACTAGCCCAAGAGACCCAGTACTTC.

This clone has only a few counts. V is TRBV30 and J is TRBJ1-3; D unclear. The V gene's germline CDR1 is GTSNPN and CDR2 SVGIG (reference sequence). Trimming removed 7 bases from V and 4 bases from J, with 8 bases in between. This CDR3 region has 11 residues. The CDR3 here is CASPSGNTIYF. CDR3 bases: TGTGCCTCCCCATCCGGAAACACCATATATTTT.

This sequence joins TRBV20-1 and TRBJ2-5; D not certain. The CDR3 is 10 amino acids. Germline-derived CDR1 and CDR2 are DFQATT and SNEGSKA (reference sequence). V was clipped by 5 bases and J by 1 base, with 2 bases between them. The CDR3 sequence: CSALQETQYF. The CDR3 coding sequence is TGCAGTGCTCTCCAAGAGACCCAGTACTTC.

This clone occurred once. The chain employs TRBV9 and TRBJ2-3; TRBD2 might be the D (6 bases). Trimming took off 4 bases at V and 2 bases at J, with 14 bases between the two ends. The CDR3 runs 15 residues. Looked up from germline, CDR1 is SGDLS and CDR2 is YYNGEE. The CDR3 spells CASSPRAGPTDTQYF. The CDR3, as DNA: TGTGCCAGCAGCCCGCGAGCGGGCCCCACAGATACGCAGTATTTT.

The V gene is TRBV6-5, the J gene TRBJ1-2; the D gene is possibly TRBD1 (6 bases). Germline V gene data show CDR1 as MNHEY and CDR2 as SVGAGI. The CDR3 runs to 15 residues. The germline V and J ends were trimmed by 7 bases and 7 bases, with 22 bases remaining between them. The CDR3 DNA is TGTGCCAGCAAACCACCGACAGGCCCTAGTGGTGGCTACACCTTC. Encoded protein: CASKPPTGPSGGYTF.